Below, one T cell receptor (beta chain) is given with its context. This CDR3 has 14 amino acids. This sample is part of a study of blood T cell repertoires in COVID-19. The data were produced by immunoSEQ multiplex PCR, yet TCRdb's version contains in-frame clones alone and is incomplete. Counted here are about 100,000 clones, about 86% occurring once; the ten biggest clones make up 2% to 3%. The sequence derives from a woman aged 45-65 years who had recovered from COVID-19. The genes are TRBV21-1 and TRBJ1-2; TRBD1 is the table's D call, not checked against the DNA. TRBV21-1 represents a pseudogene. Material: PBMCs or T cells enriched from blood (not recorded which). Here the CDR3 reads CASSKEPRGYGYTF. CDR3 coding DNA: TGTGCCAGCAGCAAAGAGCCGAGGGGGTATGGCTACACCTTC.